This entry features one TCR beta chain sequence. Only a few counts were recorded for this clone. No antigen is known for it. No base quality information exists; no much larger clone differs at one position. This sample was taken from a study of cytomegalovirus exposure and HLA in healthy donors (dated by TCRdb to about 2017). Regarding the research as a whole: A later analysis indicated that the roughly 130 validation repertoires were generated on the platform also employed for the approximately 700 repertoires of the first cohort. The aim of the study was to test whether cataloging public T cell receptors could identify signatures of past pathogen exposure. In addition to the first cohort of 650 to 750 subjects, a separate validation cohort of 120 different subjects was used. The study combined high-throughput TCR immunosequencing, statistical association of individual TCRs with disease status, and machine learning to predict cytomegalovirus infection status.

The donors belonged to the validation cohort of about 120 subjects, which was separate from the approximately 610-subject first cohort. There are 16 amino acids in the CDR3, from cysteine to phenylalanine inclusive. The CDR3 DNA has 48 bases and is translated from base 1. V and J lose 1 base and 0 bases, and a span of 14 bases separates them. Based on the germline V gene (reference sequence), the CDR1 and CDR2 sequences are SGHKS and YYEKEE. Results the study describes overall, beyond this receptor: A later analysis lacked HLA typing for the validation cohort, so it scored co-occurrence in that cohort across all 130 or so repertoires. Cytomegalovirus status was reported to be diagnosed by the classifier with high specificity and sensitivity in both the original and validation cohorts. The authors suggested that the approach could potentially be generalized to other disease states and immunological phenotypes. In vitro tests confirmed that a few of the cytomegalovirus-associated TCR beta chains recognize cytomegalovirus antigens. In a later analysis, TCRs clustered in the first cohort were found to also tend to co-occur in the 120 validation repertoires, with approximately 93% of cluster scores above 0. In the study, 164 TCR beta chains were listed as associated with cytomegalovirus. While some public TCRs were present in many individuals, most TCR sequences turned up only very rarely across donors.

Library prep was done by the immunoSEQ multiplex PCR assay. The study's processing was this. To diagnose cytomegalovirus status from the catalog of TCR beta chain sequences, a statistical classification framework was built. TCRdb re-hosts the immuneACCESS table, in-frame sequences only. Its copies lack some clones; in the studies checked, an unresolved V gene accounts for under half of them, and the cause for the rest is not known. The DNA was the basis for D and trimming; V, J and clone size are from that table. Across this sample there are about 62,000 clones, with 95% seen only once. The biggest ten clones account for about 6.5% of the sample.

The chain employs TRBV5-5 and TRBJ2-7, with the D gene call left open. The sequenced sample consisted of PBMCs. The source is a woman aged 18-29 years in good health and CMV-seropositive. The sequenced DNA: TGTGCCAGCAGCTTGAGTATCGACAAGAGCTCCTACGAGCAGTACTTC. It translates as CASSLSIDKSSYEQYF.